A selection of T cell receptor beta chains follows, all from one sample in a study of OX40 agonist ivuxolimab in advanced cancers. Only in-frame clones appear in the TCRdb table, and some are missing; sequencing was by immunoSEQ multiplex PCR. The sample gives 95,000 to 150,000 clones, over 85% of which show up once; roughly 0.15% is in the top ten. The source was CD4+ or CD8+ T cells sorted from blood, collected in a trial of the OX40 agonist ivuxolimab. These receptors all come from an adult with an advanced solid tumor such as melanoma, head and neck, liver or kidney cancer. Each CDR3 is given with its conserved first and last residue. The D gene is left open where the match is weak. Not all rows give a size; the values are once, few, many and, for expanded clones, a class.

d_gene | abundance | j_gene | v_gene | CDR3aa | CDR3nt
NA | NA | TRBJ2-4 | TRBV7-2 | CASSGTGPGKNIQYF | TGTGCCAGCAGCGGTACGGGGCCTGGCAAAAACATTCAGTACTTC
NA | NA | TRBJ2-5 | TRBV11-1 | CASSFRETQYF | TGTGCCAGCAGCTTTAGGGAGACCCAGTACTTC
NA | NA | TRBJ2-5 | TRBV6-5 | CASSRTRVSQETQYF | TGTGCCAGCAGTAGGACCAGGGTCAGCCAAGAGACCCAGTACTTC
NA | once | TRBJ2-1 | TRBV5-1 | CASSSGTSSSYNEQFF | TGCGCCAGCAGCTCTGGGACCTCTAGCTCCTACAATGAGCAGTTCTTC
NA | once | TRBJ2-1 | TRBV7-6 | CASSLTGSSYNEQFF | TGTGCCAGCAGCTTAACAGGGAGCTCCTACAATGAGCAGTTCTTC
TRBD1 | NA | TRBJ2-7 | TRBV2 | CASKETGSSYEQYF | TGTGCCAGCAAGGAGACAGGGAGTAGTTACGAGCAGTACTTC
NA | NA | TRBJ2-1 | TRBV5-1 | CASSVPSLVRNEQFF | TGCGCCAGCAGCGTCCCCTCTTTAGTGAGGAATGAGCAGTTCTTC
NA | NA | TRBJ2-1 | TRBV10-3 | CAISELEGTNEQFF | TGTGCCATCAGTGAGCTGGAGGGGACCAATGAGCAGTTCTTC
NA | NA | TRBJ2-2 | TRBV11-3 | CASSRSTGELFF | TGTGCCAGCAGCCGGAGCACCGGGGAGCTGTTTTTT
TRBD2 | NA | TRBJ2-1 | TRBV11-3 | CASSVGTSGSYNEQFF | TGTGCCAGCAGCGTTGGGACTAGCGGGAGTTACAATGAGCAGTTCTTC
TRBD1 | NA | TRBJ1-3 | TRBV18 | CASSPSTGGRGNTIYF | TGTGCCAGCTCACCTTCTACAGGGGGCCGTGGAAACACCATATATTTT
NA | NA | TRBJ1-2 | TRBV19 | CASSIGRTNYGYTF | TGTGCCAGTAGTATCGGACGGACTAACTATGGCTACACCTTC
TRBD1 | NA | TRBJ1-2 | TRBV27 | CASSLLRDRDGYTF | TGTGCCAGCAGTTTGCTCCGGGACAGGGATGGCTACACCTTC
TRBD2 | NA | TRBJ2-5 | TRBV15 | CATSRDRTSQETQYF | TGTGCCACCAGCAGAGACCGGACTAGCCAAGAGACCCAGTACTTC
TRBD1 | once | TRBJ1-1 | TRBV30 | CAWSPDRGTEAFF | TGTGCCTGGAGTCCGGACAGGGGAACTGAAGCTTTCTTT
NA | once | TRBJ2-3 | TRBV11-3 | CASSLGGSTDTQYF | TGTGCCAGCAGCTTAGGTGGGAGCACAGATACGCAGTATTTT
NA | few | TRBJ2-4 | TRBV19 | CASSMGPAKNIQYF | TGTGCCAGTAGTATGGGACCAGCCAAAAACATTCAGTACTTC
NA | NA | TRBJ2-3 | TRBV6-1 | CASSSGTPGTQYF | TGTGCCAGCAGTTCAGGGACTCCCGGTACGCAGTATTTT
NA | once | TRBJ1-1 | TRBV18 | CASSLPNTEAFF | TGTGCCAGCTCACTACCCAACACTGAAGCTTTCTTT
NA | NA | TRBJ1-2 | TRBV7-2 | CASSLAGIGYTF | TGTGCCAGCAGCTTAGCCGGGATCGGCTACACCTTC
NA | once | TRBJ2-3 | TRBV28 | CASRRQTQYF | TGTGCCAGCAGACGTCAGACGCAGTATTTT